The 12 T cell receptor beta chains listed next were all sequenced from one sample in a study of T-cell memory formation after mild COVID-19 (dated by TCRdb to the early 2020s). The protocol used for the library was 5' RACE. TCRdb records Illumina NovaSeq 6000 as the sequencer. TCRdb reran the public reads through fastp at Q25 and MiXCR, keeping productive beta chains. One record per CDR3 amino acid sequence lists the most common genes and DNA. Across this sample there are about 430,000 distinct CDR3 sequences, with roughly 17% seen only once. Of the sample, roughly a fifth falls within the top ten clones. Sequenced material: PBMCs or a T cell subset sorted from them (not recorded which). Every receptor here comes from a man between 18 and 35 years old who had mild COVID-19 (a few samples of this study predate the infection). The sample titles of this study are shuffled in the database, so cell type and time point are left out; the donor was told from shared clones.

The chain recombines TRBV5-1 with TRBJ2-4, with D possibly matching TRBD1 (6 bases). Germline lookup yields CDR1 SGHRS and CDR2 YFSETQ. The CDR3 is 16 amino acids. The V end was cut by 4 bases, the J end by 0 bases, with 14 bases between. The CDR3 here is CASSPRGILAKNIQYF. The CDR3 bases are TGCGCCAGCAGCCCGAGGGGGATCCTAGCCAAAAACATTCAGTACTTC.

V usage is TRBV21-1 and J usage is TRBJ2-3; the D segment call TRBD2 is taken from the table without a DNA check. TRBV21-1 has pseudogene status. This CDR3 has 17 amino acids. CDR3 nucleotides: TGTGCCAGCAGCAAAGACCCGACTAGCGGGTGGGGACCCAAGCAGTATTTT. Protein product: CASSKDPTSGWGPKQYF.

The V gene is TRBV19, the J gene TRBJ1-5, with 8 bases identical to TRBD1. Trimming removed 4 bases from V and 6 bases from J; junction bases left unmatched: 17. Germline values: CDR1 LNHDA, CDR2 SQIVND (reference sequence). This CDR3 is built from 18 residues. CDR3: CASSRSGTGVGAPQPQHF. The CDR3 region has the DNA TGTGCCAGTAGTAGATCCGGGACAGGTGTCGGCGCCCCTCAGCCCCAGCATTTT.

The rearrangement joins TRBV12-3 or TRBV12-4 to TRBJ2-5, with 11 bases matching TRBD2. The length of the CDR3 is 15 residues. V was clipped by 5 bases and J by 4 bases; unmatched bases: 6. CDR3 sequence (DNA): TGTGCCAGCAGTCTTAGCGGGGGGGGAGGAGAGACCCAGTACTTC. Translated: CASSLSGGGGETQYF.

The chain couples TRBV21-1 to TRBJ2-3; TRBD2 is the table's D call and was not checked against the DNA. TRBV21-1 is listed as a pseudogene. CDR3 length equals 16 residues. The CDR3 nucleotides read TGTGCCAGCAGCTCCGGTGCGGGACTAGCAGCAGATACGCAGTATTTT. Translation: CASSSGAGLAADTQYF.

The V gene is TRBV27, the J gene TRBJ2-7; D unresolved. Germline V gene data show CDR1 as MNHEY and CDR2 as SMNVEV (reference sequence). The V end lost 3 bases, the J end lost 2 bases, and 11 bases lay between the germline ends. CDR3 size: 14 residues. The CDR3 loop reads CASSLRGHTYEQYF. DNA of the CDR3: TGTGCCAGCAGTTTGAGAGGTCACACCTACGAGCAGTACTTC.

This clonotype was recorded a few times. The chain's CDR3 is CASSWEGAFETQYF. The CDR3 nucleotides read TGTGCCAGCAGCTGGGAGGGGGCGTTTGAGACCCAGTACTTC. The chain recombines TRBV7-9 with TRBJ2-5, with D perhaps given as TRBD1 or TRBD2 (7 bases each). There are 14 residues in the CDR3. V was pared by 4 bases and J by 5 bases, with 14 bases between. In germline, CDR1 is SEHNR, CDR2 FQNEAQ (reference sequence).

This clonotype was found a few times. This chain links TRBV7-2 with TRBJ1-6; no clear D. CDR1 is SGHTA, CDR2 FQGNSA, per germline. Trimming shortened V by 6 bases and J by 7 bases, and 10 bases separated the two germline ends. The CDR3 is 13 amino acids. In DNA, the CDR3 is TGTGCCAGCAGTCCCCGTTGGAATTCACCCCTCCACTTT. Translated, it gives CASSPRWNSPLHF.

This chain joins TRBV5-4 and TRBJ2-3, with 13 bases fitting TRBD2. The trim removed 3 bases at V and 5 bases at J, leaving 6 bases unmatched. Germline V lookup: CDR1 SGHNT, CDR2 YYREEE (reference sequence). CDR3 length: 16 residues. This CDR3 reads CASSSGTSGVKDTQYF. CDR3 DNA sequence: TGTGCCAGCAGCTCCGGGACTAGCGGGGTAAAAGATACGCAGTATTTT.

The rearrangement uses TRBV5-1 and TRBJ1-1; 9 bases align to TRBD1. This CDR3 has 15 residues. CDR1 is SGHRS, CDR2 YFSETQ, per germline. The junction had 8 bases not matched to a gene; V was cut back by 3 bases and J by 5 bases. CDR3 sequence reads: CASSYGTGSRTEAFF. The DNA for the CDR3 is TGCGCCAGCAGCTACGGGACAGGGTCGAGGACTGAAGCTTTCTTT.

This clonotype was observed a few times. V gene TRBV18 combines with J gene TRBJ1-4; 9 bases agree with TRBD1. The CDR3 runs to 16 residues. Trimming removed 3 bases from V and 14 bases from J; junction bases left unmatched: 16. Germline V gene sequence: CDR1 KGHSH, CDR2 LQKENI. The CDR3 region is CASSPRSGTGTAKLFF. CDR3 coding DNA: TGTGCCAGCTCACCTCGTTCCGGGACAGGGACTGCAAAGCTGTTTTTT.

The chain recombines TRBV4-2 with TRBJ2-3, with 9 bases identical to TRBD2. Germline trimming cut 0 bases from V and 3 bases from J; bases unmatched to any gene: 10. Per the germline V gene, CDR1 is LGHNA and CDR2 is YNFKEQ. This CDR3 contains 18 residues. CDR3: CASSQEYLAGGPTDTQYF. DNA of the CDR3: TGTGCCAGCAGCCAAGAATATTTGGCGGGGGGGCCGACAGATACGCAGTATTTT.